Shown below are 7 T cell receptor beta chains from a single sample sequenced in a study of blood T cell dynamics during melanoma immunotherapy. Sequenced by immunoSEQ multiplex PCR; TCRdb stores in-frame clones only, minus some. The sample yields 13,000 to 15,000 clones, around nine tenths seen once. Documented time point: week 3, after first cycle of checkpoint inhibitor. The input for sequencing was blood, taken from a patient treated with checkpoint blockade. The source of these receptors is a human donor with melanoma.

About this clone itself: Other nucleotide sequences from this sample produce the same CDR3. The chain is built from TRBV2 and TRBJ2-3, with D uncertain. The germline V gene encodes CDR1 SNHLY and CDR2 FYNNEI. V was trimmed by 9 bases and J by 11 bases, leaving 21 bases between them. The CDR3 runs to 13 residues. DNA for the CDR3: TGTGCCAGTAATACGCACTTGGCCATGGGGCAGTATTTT. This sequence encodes CASNTHLAMGQYF.

The CDR3 DNA follows: TGCAGTGGTAGTAGGGGCTATGAGCAGTTCTTC. Translated: CSGSRGYEQFF. The chain recombines TRBV20-1 with TRBJ2-1; tentatively, D is TRBD1 (5 bases). The CDR3 sequence is 11 residues long. Germline lookup yields CDR1 DFQATT and CDR2 SNEGSKA (reference sequence). The V gene lost 7 bases and the J gene lost 8 bases, with 12 bases spanning the gap.

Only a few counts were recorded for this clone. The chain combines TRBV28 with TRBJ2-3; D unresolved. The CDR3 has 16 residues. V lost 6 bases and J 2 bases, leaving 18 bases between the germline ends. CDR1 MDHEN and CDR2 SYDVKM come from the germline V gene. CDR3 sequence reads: CASSDAITPPTDTQYF. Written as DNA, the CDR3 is TGTGCCAGCAGCGATGCAATAACCCCCCCCACAGATACGCAGTATTTT.

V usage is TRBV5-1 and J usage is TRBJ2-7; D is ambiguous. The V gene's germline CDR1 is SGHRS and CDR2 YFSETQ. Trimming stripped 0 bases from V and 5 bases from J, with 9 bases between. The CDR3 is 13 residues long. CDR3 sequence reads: CASSLGVGNEQYF. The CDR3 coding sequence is TGCGCCAGCAGCTTGGGGGTGGGAAACGAGCAGTACTTC.

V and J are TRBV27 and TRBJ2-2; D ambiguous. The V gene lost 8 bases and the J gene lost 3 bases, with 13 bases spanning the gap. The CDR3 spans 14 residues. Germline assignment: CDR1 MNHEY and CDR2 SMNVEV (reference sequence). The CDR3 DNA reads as TGTGCCAGCGGGCGGTTTGCGGACACCGGGGAGCTGTTTTTT. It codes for CASGRFADTGELFF.

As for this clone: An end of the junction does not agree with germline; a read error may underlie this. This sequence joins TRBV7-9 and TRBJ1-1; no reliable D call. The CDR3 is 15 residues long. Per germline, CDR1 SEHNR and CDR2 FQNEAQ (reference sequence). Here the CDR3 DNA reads TGTGCCAGCAGCGTAGCCGGGCCCCTAGCCAGTGAAGCTTTCTTT. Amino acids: CASSVAGPLASEAFF.

CDR3 sequence reads: CASSQDMYNTEAFF. CDR3 coding DNA: TGTGCCAGCAGCCAAGACATGTATAACACTGAAGCTTTCTTT. V gene TRBV9 combines with J gene TRBJ1-1; D is uncertain. Trimming took 4 bases from V and 2 from J, leaving 12 bases between them. The CDR3 consists of 14 residues. Germline assignment: CDR1 SGDLS and CDR2 YYNGEE.